This T cell receptor (beta chain) was captured by sequencing in a study of blood T cell repertoires in COVID-19. Overall study: Italy, Spain and the United States were the sources of the convalescent and acute COVID-19 samples. In each case, the material was cDNA or gDNA derived from T cells, B-cell-depleted T cells, or PBMCs.

Original processing notes: Reference gene primer amplification gave nucleated cell count estimates. TCRdb keeps only in-frame clones here, not all; method: immunoSEQ multiplex PCR. For V, J and clone size, that table is used; D and trimming come from the DNA. The sample yields about 250,000 clones, 87% seen once. The CDR3 runs 14 residues. J was trimmed by 0 bases and V by 8 bases; bases with no gene match: 6. Germline V lookup: CDR1 KGHSH, CDR2 LQKENI. The clonotype comes from a woman in her 30s with acute COVID-19. Material for sequencing was PBMCs or T cells enriched from blood (not recorded which). V usage is TRBV18 and J usage is TRBJ1-1; 7 nucleotides line up with TRBD1. The CDR3 reads CASAAGQLNTEAFF. The CDR3 nucleotides are TGTGCCAGCGCTGCGGGACAGTTGAACACTGAAGCTTTCTTT.